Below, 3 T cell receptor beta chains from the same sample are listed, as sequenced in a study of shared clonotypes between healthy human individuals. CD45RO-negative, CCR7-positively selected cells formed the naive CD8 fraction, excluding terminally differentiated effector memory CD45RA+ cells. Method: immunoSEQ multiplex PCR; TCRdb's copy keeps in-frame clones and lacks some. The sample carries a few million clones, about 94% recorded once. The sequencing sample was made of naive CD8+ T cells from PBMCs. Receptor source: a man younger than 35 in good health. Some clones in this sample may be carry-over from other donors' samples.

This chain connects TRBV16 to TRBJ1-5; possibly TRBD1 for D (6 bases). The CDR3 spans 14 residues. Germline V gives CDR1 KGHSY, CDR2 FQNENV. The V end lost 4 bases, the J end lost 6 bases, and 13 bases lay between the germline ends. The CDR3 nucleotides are TGTGCCAGCAGCCCCTGGGGGGCGAGTCAGCCCCAGCATTTT. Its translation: CASSPWGASQPQHF.

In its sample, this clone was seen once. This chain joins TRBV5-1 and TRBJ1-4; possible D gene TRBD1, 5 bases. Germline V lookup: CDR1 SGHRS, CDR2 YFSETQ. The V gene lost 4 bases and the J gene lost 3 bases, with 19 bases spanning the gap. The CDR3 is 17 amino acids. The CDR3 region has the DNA TGCGCCAGCAGCGATACCCCAGGGAGGGCGGCTAATGAAAAACTGTTTTTT. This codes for CASSDTPGRAANEKLFF.

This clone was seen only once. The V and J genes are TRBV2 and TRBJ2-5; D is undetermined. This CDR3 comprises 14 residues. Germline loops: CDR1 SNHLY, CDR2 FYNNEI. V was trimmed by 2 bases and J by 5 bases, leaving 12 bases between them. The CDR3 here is CASSENGWLETQYF. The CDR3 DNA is TGTGCCAGCAGTGAAAATGGATGGTTGGAGACCCAGTACTTC. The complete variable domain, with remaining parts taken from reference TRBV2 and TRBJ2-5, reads EPEVTQTPSHQVTQMGQEVILRCVPISNHLYFYWYRQILGQKVEFLVSFYNNEISEKSEIFDDQFSVERPDGSNFTLKIRSTKLEDSAMYFCASSENGWLETQYFGPGTRLLVL.